The 18 T cell receptor beta chains below were found in one sample sequenced in a study of T cells expressing NK-cell markers. TCRdb reprocessed the 5' RACE reads; each CDR3 protein has one entry and no DNA is given. Its table lists around 7,500 distinct CDR3 sequences. The sequenced material came from blood T cells: a sorted CD56 or NKG2C T cell subset, CD4+ or CD8+ T cells, or bulk PBMC T cells (not recorded which). These receptors originate from a man between 18 and 29 years old in good health.

The chain is built from TRBV20-1 and TRBJ2-1; TCRdb calls TRBD2, which cannot be checked without DNA. The CDR3 runs 13 residues. Germline V gene sequence: CDR1 DFQATT, CDR2 SNEGSKA (reference sequence). CDR3: CSATGTSFYEQFF.

The rearrangement links TRBV19 to TRBJ2-1; TCRdb proposes TRBD2, but this gene call is untestable without DNA. Germline assignment: CDR1 LNHDA and CDR2 SQIVND (reference sequence). The length of the CDR3 is 16 residues. The chain's CDR3 is CASSIPPGLTHNEQFF.

The chain employs TRBV2 and TRBJ2-5; the TCRdb call, TRBD2, lacks DNA for checking. This CDR3 has 16 amino acids. CDR1 SNHLY and CDR2 FYNNEI come from the germline V gene. The chain's CDR3 is CASSRREGRIQETQYF.

The V call is TRBV19, the J call TRBJ1-1. The CDR3 is made up of 13 amino acids. Germline V gene sequence: CDR1 LNHDA, CDR2 SQIVND (reference sequence). CDR3 loop: CASSASRGTEAFF.

This chain joins TRBV29-1 and TRBJ2-3; without DNA, the TCRdb call of TRBD1 cannot be checked. This CDR3 is 13 amino acids long. In germline, CDR1 is SQVTM, CDR2 ANQGSEA. CDR3 residues: CSVARGSTDTQYF.

V is TRBV6-5 and J is TRBJ2-5. Germline CDR1 and CDR2: MNHEY and SVGAGI. There are 11 residues in the CDR3. The CDR3: CASRRQETQYF.

V usage is TRBV5-1 and J usage is TRBJ2-2; TCRdb's assignment of TRBD1 cannot be checked, as there is no DNA. The CDR3 consists of 14 residues. CDR1 is SGHRS, CDR2 YFSETQ, per germline. This CDR3 reads CASSVTGPTGELFF.

The J gene is TRBJ1-5, the V gene TRBV24-1; the TCRdb call, TRBD1, lacks DNA for checking. Germline assignment: CDR1 KGHDR and CDR2 SFDVKD. The CDR3 contains 21 residues. CDR3: CATSDHTVGTGLLDSNQPQHF.

The chain has TRBV7-9 and TRBJ2-2. This CDR3 comprises 13 residues. CDR1 is SEHNR and CDR2 is FQNEAQ in the germline V gene (reference sequence). CDR3 protein: CASSLEIAGELFF.

The V call is TRBV20-1, the J call TRBJ2-1; TCRdb selects TRBD2, and the lack of DNA leaves this call unchecked. The CDR3 totals 15 residues. CDR1 and CDR2 from the germline V gene are DFQATT and SNEGSKA (reference sequence). The CDR3 is CSATPRGTARNEQFF.

The chain links TRBV9 to TRBJ2-1; lacking DNA, the TRBD1 call made by TCRdb goes unchecked. The CDR3 extends over 16 amino acids. The germline gives CDR1 SGDLS, CDR2 YYNGEE. CDR3 protein: CASSPMPGLSYNEQFF.

Considering frequency, this clonotype is medium-sized. The CDR3 loop reads CSVDPSGIYNEQFF. The chain recombines TRBV29-1 with TRBJ2-1; TCRdb indicates TRBD2, and absent DNA this call remains unverified. The CDR3 has 14 amino acids. The V gene's germline CDR1 is SQVTM and CDR2 ANQGSEA.

The chain recombines TRBV19 with TRBJ1-1. CDR3 size: 13 residues. Germline V gene sequence: CDR1 LNHDA, CDR2 SQIVND (reference sequence). Here the CDR3 reads CASSIDPQNEAFF.

Measured by frequency, this clonotype is medium-sized (0.01 to 0.1%). The chain recombines TRBV27 with TRBJ2-3. CDR3 size: 12 residues. Looked up from germline, CDR1 is MNHEY and CDR2 is SMNVEV (reference sequence). This CDR3 is CASSRSTDTQYF.

The chain links TRBV7-9 to TRBJ2-5; TCRdb returns TRBD1, unconfirmable since there is no DNA. This CDR3 region has 16 residues. The germline V gene has CDR1 SEHNR and CDR2 FQNEAQ (reference sequence). This CDR3 is CASSSGDRGIQETQYF.

This chain uses TRBV27 with TRBJ2-6. CDR1 and CDR2 from the germline V gene are MNHEY and SMNVEV (reference sequence). This CDR3 is 14 amino acids long. The CDR3: CASRLFSGANVLTF.

This chain joins TRBV28 and TRBJ2-1; TCRdb proposes TRBD1, but this gene call is untestable without DNA. The CDR3 has 17 residues. The germline V gene has CDR1 MDHEN and CDR2 SYDVKM. CDR3 amino acids: CASSLPRRDREYNEQFF.

The genes are TRBV15 and TRBJ2-2. This CDR3 region has 12 residues. CDR1 LNHNV and CDR2 YYDKDF come from the germline V gene (reference sequence). Here the CDR3 reads CATSPRTGELFF.